Listed below are T cell receptor beta chains from one sample, sequenced in a study of CD8 T cells in ankylosing spondylitis. TCRdb re-derived calls from the 5' RACE reads in MiXCR, one entry per CDR3 protein. The sample yields some 300,000 distinct CDR3 sequences, 20% seen once. The specimen was blood, either unsorted or a sorted T cell fraction (not recorded which). These receptors were collected from a female donor with ankylosing spondylitis or in good health (not recorded which). The CDR3 runs from the conserved cysteine through the conserved F or W. A D gene is named only where the DNA matches it firmly. The size of a clone is reported for some rows only, either as once, few or many, or as a class for expanded clones.

v_call	j_call	d_call	clone_size	cdr3_nt	cdr3_aa
TRBV7-2	TRBJ2-1	-	-	TGTGCCAGCAGCTCGCCAATGGGGAATGAGCAGTTCTTC	CASSSPMGNEQFF
TRBV29-1	TRBJ2-6	-	many	TGCAGCGTTTTGACAGGTTTCTCTGGGGCCAACGTCCTGACTTTC	CSVLTGFSGANVLTF
TRBV7-2	TRBJ1-4	TRBD1	-	TGTGCCAGCAGCACCCGACAGGGAGGAAATGAAAAACTGTTTTTT	CASSTRQGGNEKLFF
TRBV6-6	TRBJ1-2	-	few	TGTGCCAGCAGTTATCAGGACAGTGCTGGCTACACCTTC	CASSYQDSAGYTF
TRBV11-2	TRBJ1-1	-	-	TGTGCCAGCAGCTCTAATCCCTCGGGCCGCTCGAACACTGAAGCTTTCTTT	CASSSNPSGRSNTEAFF
TRBV20-1	TRBJ2-3	-	-	TGCAGTGGTCTTAAACCCGACGCAGATACGCAGTATTTT	CSGLKPDADTQYF
TRBV5-5	TRBJ1-5	-	few	TGTGCCAGCAGCTTGTGGCAGAACCACAATCAGCCCCAGCATTTT	CASSLWQNHNQPQHF
TRBV5-1	TRBJ1-1	-	-	TGCGCCAGCAGCTTGGTCCAGTTGGACACTGAAGCTTTCTTT	CASSLVQLDTEAFF
TRBV20-1	TRBJ2-7	-	-	TGCAGTGCTAGAGATTGGGACAAACGTTACGAGCAGTACTTC	CSARDWDKRYEQYF
TRBV12-3/TRBV12-4	TRBJ2-1	-	many	TGTGCCAGCAGCCTCGTCAGCTCCTACAATGAGCAGTTCTTC	CASSLVSSYNEQFF
TRBV6-1	TRBJ1-2	TRBD1	few	TGTGCCAGCAGCCCCCGCCTACAGGGGGAGTATGGCTACACCTTC	CASSPRLQGEYGYTF
TRBV27	TRBJ2-7	TRBD2	-	TGTGCCAGCAGTGCGGGACTAGTGGGCCCCTACGAGCAGTACTTC	CASSAGLVGPYEQYF
TRBV27	TRBJ1-5	-	few	TGTGCCAGGAGTGACCATAGCAATCAGCCCCAGCATTTT	CARSDHSNQPQHF
TRBV29-1	TRBJ2-1	-	-	TGCAGCGTTGAAAGGGTGTACAATGAGCAGTTCTTC	CSVERVYNEQFF
TRBV24-1	TRBJ2-1	TRBD2	-	TGTGCCACCAGTGATTGGGAGGGCGACGAGCAGTTCTTC	CATSDWEGDEQFF
TRBV27	TRBJ1-2	-	many	TGTGCCAGCAGCAGGTTGGGTCGCGAGTTAGCTAACTATGGCTACACCTTC	CASSRLGRELANYGYTF
TRBV6-5	TRBJ1-2	-	few	TGTGCCAGCAGTTACGACTCGCGGGGATATGGCTACACCTTC	CASSYDSRGYGYTF
TRBV5-5	TRBJ2-1	-	-	TGTGCCAGCAGCATGACACGGGCCTACAATGAGCAGTTCTTC	CASSMTRAYNEQFF
TRBV2	TRBJ2-6	-	many	TGTGCCAGCAGTGCGACGGCTGGGGCCAACGTCCTGACTTTC	CASSATAGANVLTF
TRBV5-6	TRBJ2-3	-	-	TGTGCCAGCAGCGTGCTCCTTACAGATACGCAGTATTTT	CASSVLLTDTQYF
TRBV28	TRBJ2-3	TRBD2	many	TGTGCCAGCAGTTCTTTAGCGGGTGGCACAGATACGCAGTATTTT	CASSSLAGGTDTQYF
TRBV7-2	TRBJ1-2	-	-	TGTGCCAGCAGCCCCGGTGGCTACACCTTC	CASSPGGYTF
TRBV6-2/TRBV6-3	TRBJ2-1	TRBD2	-	TGTGCCAGCAGTTACACTACTAGCGGGAGGGCCTACAGCTCCTACAATGAGCAGTTCTTC	CASSYTTSGRAYSSYNEQFF
TRBV21-1	TRBJ2-1	-	-	TGTGCCAGCAGCAGGGGGGACAGCTACTTTGTGGTACTTTGTAATGAGCAGTTCTTC	CASSRGDSYFVVLCNEQFF
TRBV5-1	TRBJ2-1	-	-	TGCGCCAGCAGCTTAGGGGTAGGAGGGAGTGTTTACAATGAGCAGTTCTTC	CASSLGVGGSVYNEQFF
TRBV7-2	TRBJ1-2	-	-	TGTGCCAGCTTGCTCGCTGGAGGCTACACCTTC	CASLLAGGYTF
TRBV20-1	TRBJ2-1	TRBD2	-	TGCAGTGCTCGGCGGGGGACTAGCGTTTACAATGAGCAGTTCTTC	CSARRGTSVYNEQFF
TRBV12-3/TRBV12-4	TRBJ2-3	-	-	TGTGCCAGCAGTTTAAGGCGCGGAACCCCGGGGAATACGCAGTATTTT	CASSLRRGTPGNTQYF
TRBV19	TRBJ1-1	-	-	TGTGCCAGTAGCCCCCCTGGGGGGGGATCTTTCTTT	CASSPPGGGSFF
TRBV20-1	TRBJ2-7	-	-	TGCAGTGCTAGAGCGACAGGACTGAAGACCTACGAGCAGTACTTC	CSARATGLKTYEQYF
TRBV12-3/TRBV12-4	TRBJ2-3	TRBD1	-	TGTGCCAGCAAGGAACCGGGACAGGGGGTAGATACGCAGTATTTT	CASKEPGQGVDTQYF
TRBV28	TRBJ2-1	TRBD2	-	TGTGCCAGCAGTTTAGAAGCGGGAGGAGGGGGTAATGAGCAGTTCTTC	CASSLEAGGGGNEQFF
TRBV20-1	TRBJ2-5	-	many	TGCAGTGCTAGGTGGGACGGCCAAGAGACCCAGTACTTC	CSARWDGQETQYF
TRBV27	TRBJ2-7	-	-	TGTCCAGCGGCCGACCGGGGGCCCTACGAGCAGTACTTC	CPAADRGPYEQYF
TRBV10-3	TRBJ2-6	TRBD1	many	TGTGCCATCGGACAGGGTTTGGTTGCTGGGGCCAACGTCCTGACTTTC	CAIGQGLVAGANVLTF
TRBV12-3/TRBV12-4	TRBJ2-3	TRBD2	few	TGTGCCAGCCATAGCGGGAGAATAGCAGATACGCAGTATTTT	CASHSGRIADTQYF
TRBV6-1	TRBJ1-5	-	-	TGTGCCAGCAGTGGGCAGCTGTATCAGCCCCAGCATTTT	CASSGQLYQPQHF
TRBV19	TRBJ1-4	-	-	TGTGCCAGTAGCCACAGAGAAGAGAATGAAAAACTGTTTTTT	CASSHREENEKLFF
TRBV20-1	TRBJ2-5	TRBD1	many	TGCAGTGCTAGTCAACAGGGGGCCCTTGAGACCCAGTACTTC	CSASQQGALETQYF
TRBV7-2	TRBJ2-1	-	few	TGTGCCAGCAGCTTAGCCGTCTCAAATGAGCAGTTCTTC	CASSLAVSNEQFF
TRBV7-2	TRBJ2-1	-	few	TGTGCCAGCAGCTCGATCCCCCGAGGCAATGAGCAGTTCTTC	CASSSIPRGNEQFF
TRBV30	TRBJ2-3	-	-	TGTGCCTGGAGTAGGAGGGTCCTTACAGATACGCAGTATTTT	CAWSRRVLTDTQYF
TRBV15	TRBJ2-7	TRBD1	few	TGTGCCACCAGCAGAGCCCGGGACAGGCCTTACGAGCAGTACTTC	CATSRARDRPYEQYF
TRBV7-2	TRBJ2-2	-	few	TGTGCCAGCAGCTTAGCGGTCACAGGGTGGGCCGGGGAGCTGTTTTTT	CASSLAVTGWAGELFF
TRBV4-1	TRBJ1-2	-	-	TGCGCCAGCAGCCAAGTCGGGTCTCAGGGCTACACCTTC	CASSQVGSQGYTF
TRBV7-6	TRBJ1-1	-	-	TGTGCCAGCAGCTTGGGTCAAGGGTCTAACACTGAAGCTTTCTTT	CASSLGQGSNTEAFF
TRBV6-7	TRBJ2-3	TRBD1	-	TGTGCCAGCAGCCCCCGGGACAGCGACACAGATACGCAGTATTTT	CASSPRDSDTDTQYF
TRBV20-1	TRBJ1-6	-	-	TGCAGTGCCCATGGGACGGGCGGATCACCCCTCCACTTT	CSAHGTGGSPLHF
TRBV7-6	TRBJ2-3	TRBD2	-	TGTGCCAGCAGCCCTCCCGGCGGGAGCGCTACGCAGTATTTT	CASSPPGGSATQYF
TRBV5-6	TRBJ2-7	-	-	TGTGCCAGCAGAGGCCTAAGGGATGGCGAGCAGTACTTC	CASRGLRDGEQYF
TRBV3-1	TRBJ2-1	-	-	TGTGCCAGCAGCCAATCCTGGGGGATTTCCTACAATGAGCAGTTCTTC	CASSQSWGISYNEQFF
TRBV6-2/TRBV6-3	TRBJ1-1	TRBD1	-	TGTGCCAGCAGTTACTCGGGGACAGACACTGAAGCTTTCTTT	CASSYSGTDTEAFF
TRBV13	TRBJ2-7	TRBD2	once	TGTGCCAGCAGCCTATTTTGGGACGGGAGGTACGAGCAGTACTTC	CASSLFWDGRYEQYF
TRBV25-1	TRBJ2-4	-	many	TGTGCCAGCAGTGAAGGGGCGGGGATTCAGTACTTC	CASSEGAGIQYF
TRBV5-6	TRBJ2-5	-	-	TGTGCCAGCAGCCTAAGAGGCAGTTCCCAAGAGACCCAGTACTTC	CASSLRGSSQETQYF
TRBV2	TRBJ2-1	-	-	TGTGCCAGCAGTGATGGGGCGGGAACCTACAATGAGCAGTTCTTC	CASSDGAGTYNEQFF
TRBV20-1	TRBJ1-5	TRBD1	many	TGCAGTGCTAGGCAGGGGGTTGAGCAGCCCCAGCATTTT	CSARQGVEQPQHF
TRBV25-1	TRBJ1-2	-	-	TGTGCCAGCAGTGAATGGAGCAGGGACGCTAACTATGGCTACACCTTC	CASSEWSRDANYGYTF
TRBV7-9	TRBJ1-2	-	many	TGTGCCAGCGGTGCACTCAGGGGCAAAGGAGGCTACACCTTC	CASGALRGKGGYTF
TRBV12-3/TRBV12-4	TRBJ2-3	-	few	TGTGCCAGCAGTTTCCGGCAGGGCACAGATACGCAGTATTTT	CASSFRQGTDTQYF